Listed below are T cell receptor beta chains from one sample, sequenced in a study of Ad26.COV2.S vaccination and SARS-CoV-2 variants. Sequencing used immunoSEQ multiplex PCR; TCRdb keeps in-frame clones, though not all of them. The table has tens of thousands of clones, 82% seen once. The starting material was peripheral blood, obtained after recovery from COVID-19. The receptors come from a human donor who had recovered from COVID-19. Both conserved end residues are part of each CDR3. The D gene is left open where the match is weak. Only some rows state a clone size, as once, few, many or a class for expanded clones.

J: TRBJ1-1; D: .; size: .; length: 14; V: TRBV7-9; CDR3: CASSFSKQPGEAFF; DNA: TGTGCCAGCAGCTTCTCTAAGCAGCCGGGTGAAGCTTTCTTT
J: TRBJ2-1; D: .; size: .; length: 17; V: TRBV5-4; CDR3: CASSFNLGQAYYNEQFF; DNA: TGTGCCAGCAGCTTCAATTTGGGGCAGGCGTACTACAATGAGCAGTTCTTC
J: TRBJ1-1; D: .; size: .; length: 15; V: TRBV11-2; CDR3: CASSTIIGMNTEAFF; DNA: TGTGCCAGCAGCACCATAATAGGGATGAACACTGAAGCTTTCTTT
J: TRBJ2-1; D: TRBD2; size: .; length: 16; V: TRBV3-1/TRBV3-2; CDR3: CASSQGAGRGYNEQFF; DNA: TGTGCCAGCAGCCAAGGAGCGGGGAGGGGTTACAATGAGCAGTTCTTC
J: TRBJ1-2; D: TRBD1; size: once; length: 13; V: TRBV7-9; CDR3: CASSLAGGYGYTF; DNA: TGTGCCAGCAGTTTGGCAGGGGGGTATGGCTACACCTTC
J: TRBJ2-4; D: .; size: .; length: 15; V: TRBV6-6; CDR3: CASTLKGIGKNIQYF; DNA: TGTGCCAGCACCTTAAAGGGGATTGGCAAAAACATTCAGTACTTC
J: TRBJ1-2; D: .; size: .; length: 15; V: TRBV4-1; CDR3: CASSHEIGRVYGYTF; DNA: TGCGCCAGCAGCCATGAGATAGGACGGGTCTATGGCTACACCTTC
J: TRBJ1-2; D: .; size: .; length: 15; V: TRBV7-2; CDR3: CASSAGDGRGYGYTF; DNA: TGTGCCAGCAGCGCGGGGGACGGCCGAGGGTATGGCTACACCTTC
J: TRBJ1-5; D: .; size: .; length: 14; V: TRBV27; CDR3: CASSLGRDGQPQHF; DNA: TGTGCCAGCAGTTTGGGCCGGGACGGGCAGCCCCAGCATTTT
J: TRBJ2-1; D: .; size: few; length: 15; V: TRBV10-1; CDR3: CASSELSGLSNEQFF; DNA: TGCGCCAGCAGTGAACTTAGCGGTCTAAGTAATGAGCAGTTCTTC
J: TRBJ1-1; D: .; size: .; length: 14; V: TRBV9; CDR3: CASSAQGQNTEAFF; DNA: TGTGCCAGCAGCGCCCAGGGACAGAACACTGAAGCTTTCTTT
J: TRBJ1-4; D: .; size: .; length: 15; V: TRBV27; CDR3: CASSVSRGTGEKLFF; DNA: TGTGCCAGCAGTGTTTCCCGAGGTACTGGTGAAAAACTGTTTTTT
J: TRBJ2-7; D: .; size: .; length: 13; V: TRBV28; CDR3: CASQTEASYEQYF; DNA: TGTGCCAGTCAAACCGAGGCCTCCTACGAGCAGTACTTC
J: TRBJ1-1; D: .; size: .; length: 15; V: TRBV14; CDR3: CASSQARSENTEAFF; DNA: TGTGCCAGCAGCCAAGCCAGGTCGGAGAACACTGAAGCTTTCTTT
J: TRBJ1-1; D: .; size: .; length: 14; V: TRBV18; CDR3: CASSPSPMNTEAFF; DNA: TGTGCCAGCTCACCGAGCCCCATGAACACTGAAGCTTTCTTT
J: TRBJ1-1; D: TRBD1; size: .; length: 12; V: TRBV28; CDR3: CASSPGTGGAFF; DNA: TGTGCCAGCAGCCCCGGGACAGGGGGAGCTTTCTTT
J: TRBJ1-1; D: .; size: once; length: 17; V: TRBV6-6; CDR3: CASSRAPGPFMNTEAFF; DNA: TGTGCCAGCAGCCGGGCACCGGGACCTTTCATGAACACTGAAGCTTTCTTT
J: TRBJ1-6; D: .; size: few; length: 15; V: TRBV14; CDR3: CASSQLPEGNSPLHF; DNA: TGTGCCAGCAGCCAACTTCCGGAGGGTAATTCACCCCTCCACTTT
J: TRBJ2-5; D: .; size: .; length: 14; V: TRBV15; CDR3: CATSRGGNQETQYF; DNA: TGTGCCACCAGCAGGGGTGGGAATCAAGAGACCCAGTACTTC
J: TRBJ2-7; D: TRBD1; size: few; length: 14; V: TRBV2; CDR3: CASSEDRGTYEQYF; DNA: TGTGCCAGCAGTGAAGACAGGGGTACCTACGAGCAGTACTTC